Listed here are 29 T cell receptor beta chains from one sample, sequenced in a study of T cells in women clearing cervical HPV infection. Some clones are missing from TCRdb's copy, which holds only in-frame ones; the method was immunoSEQ multiplex PCR. This sample contains fewer than 25,000 clones. Material for sequencing was blood buffy coat. The receptors were gathered from a woman aged 18 to 75 with a cervical HPV16 infection that either progressed to CIN3+ or cleared (not recorded which).

In the case of this clone: Coverage ceases 3 residues before the CDR3 finishes, and the germline J gene fills in the end. The chain recombines TRBV7-6 with TRBJ2-7, with D perhaps TRBD1 (6 bases). Germline lookup yields CDR1 SGHVS and CDR2 FNYEAQ. The CDR3 covers 16 residues. V gave up 4 bases and J gave up 2 bases, with 18 bases separating them. The CDR3 loop reads CASSSRYRVNAYEQYF. The sequenced part of the CDR3 DNA is TGTGCCAGCAGCTCGAGATACAGGGTGAACGCCTACGAG. Variable domain in full (rest from reference TRBV7-6 and TRBJ2-7): GAGVSQSPRYKVTKRGQDVALRCDPISGHVSLYWYRQALGQGPEFLTYFNYEAQQDKSGLPNDRFSAERPEGSISTLTIQRTEQRDSAMYRCASSSRYRVNAYEQYFGPGTRLTVT.

About this clone: From the germline J gene comes the end of the CDR3, since the read stops 3 residues before it. J is TRBJ1-3 and V is TRBV9; D is uncertain. Trimming took 0 bases from V and 0 from J, leaving 16 bases between them. CDR3 length: 18 residues. The germline V gene encodes CDR1 SGDLS and CDR2 YYNGEE. Incomplete CDR3 DNA: TGTGCCAGCAGCGTAGCCGTAGTCGGGGAGAGCTCTGGAAACACC. Amino acids: CASSVAVVGESSGNT. The whole CDR3 protein is CASSVAVVGESSGNTIYF. Full variable domain (missing parts from reference TRBV9 and TRBJ1-3): DSGVTQTPKHLITATGQRVTLRCSPRSGDLSVYWYQQSLDQGLQFLIQYYNGEERAKGNILERFSAQQFPDLHSELNLSSLELGDSALYFCASSVAVVGESSGNTIYFGEGSWLTVV.

As for this clone: The CDR3 end falls 3 residues outside the read, so it is completed with the germline J gene. The rearrangement joins TRBV5-1 to TRBJ1-4; 8 bases agree with TRBD1. The germline V gene encodes CDR1 SGHRS and CDR2 YFSETQ. V lost 6 bases, J lost 7 bases, and 8 bases stayed unmatched. CDR3 length: 14 amino acids. CDR3 region: CASKSTGGSEKLFF. The CDR3 bases that were read are TGCGCCAGCAAGAGCACAGGGGGGAGTGAAAAA.

This clone is identified as medium-sized from frequency. The missing CDR3 end, 3 residues past where the read stops, is filled in from the germline J gene. V usage is TRBV7-8 and J usage is TRBJ2-3; 7 bases are shared with TRBD2. There are 17 residues in the CDR3. CDR1 and CDR2 (germline): SGHVS, FQNEAQ. The part of the CDR3 DNA that was read is TGTGCCAGCAGCTTAGCGCGACTAGCTCTTCCGGTCGAATCG. The encoded protein is CASSLARLALPVES. The CDR3 reads in full as CASSLARLALPVESQYF.

In the case of this clone: The read comes to an end 3 residues before the CDR3 does, leaving the germline J gene to fill in the end. This chain uses TRBV19 with TRBJ2-7; D remains unclear. Trimming removed 4 bases from V and 2 bases from J, with 15 bases in between. CDR1 is LNHDA and CDR2 is SQIVND in the germline V gene (reference sequence). The CDR3 runs to 15 residues. The CDR3 sequence: CASSKVGGFPYEQYF. The CDR3 DNA, read in part, is TGTGCCAGTAGTAAGGTCGGCGGTTTTCCCTACGAG.

To note about this clone: The read finishes 3 residues shy of the CDR3 end, and the germline J gene is used to complete it. The V gene is TRBV11-3, the J gene TRBJ2-5; 12 nucleotides line up with TRBD2. Per the germline V gene, CDR1 is SGHNT and CDR2 is YENEEA. The trim removed 5 bases at V and 2 bases at J, leaving 3 bases unmatched. The CDR3 contains 15 residues. The CDR3 spells CASSPGLAGQETQYF. Partial CDR3 DNA: TGTGCCAGCAGCCCCGGACTAGCGGGGCAAGAGACC.

In the case of this clone: The read terminates 3 residues ahead of where the CDR3 ends, so the germline J gene completes it. This chain links TRBV10-3 with TRBJ2-5; D may correspond to TRBD1 or TRBD2 (6 bases each). V lost 5 bases and J 5 bases, leaving 12 bases between the germline ends. CDR1 is ENHRY, CDR2 SYGVKD, per germline. CDR3 size: 13 residues. The CDR3 here is CAISTTGRETQYF. Incomplete CDR3 DNA: TGTGCCATCAGTACCACAGGGAGGGAGACC.

Turning to this clone: Coverage ceases 3 residues before the CDR3 finishes, and the germline J gene fills in the end. This chain joins TRBV5-4 and TRBJ2-2; no clear D. V was trimmed by 2 bases and J by 5 bases, leaving 7 bases between them. In germline, CDR1 is SGHNT, CDR2 YYREEE (reference sequence). This CDR3 region has 13 residues. CDR3 residues: CASSLARTGELFF. Incomplete CDR3 DNA: TGTGCCAGCAGCTTAGCGAGGACCGGGGAG. Using reference TRBV5-4 and TRBJ2-2 for the parts outside the CDR3, the full variable domain is ETGVTQSPTHLIKTRGQQVTLRCSSQSGHNTVSWYQQALGQGPQFIFQYYREEENGRGNFPPRFSGLQFPNYSSELNVNALELDDSALYLCASSLARTGELFFGEGSRLTVL.

In the case of this clone: The CDR3 goes on 3 residues after the read ends, and that part is filled in from the germline J gene. The chain uses TRBV5-4 and TRBJ2-3, with 8 nucleotides matching TRBD2. The CDR3 is made up of 15 amino acids. CDR1 and CDR2 from the germline V gene are SGHNT and YYREEE (reference sequence). V was clipped by 7 bases and J by 2 bases; unmatched bases: 9. The CDR3 region is CASEGVAGNTDTQYF. The covered CDR3 bases are TGTGCCAGCGAGGGGGTAGCGGGGAACACAGATACG. Combining the CDR3 with reference TRBV5-4 and TRBJ2-3 gives the whole variable domain ETGVTQSPTHLIKTRGQQVTLRCSSQSGHNTVSWYQQALGQGPQFIFQYYREEENGRGNFPPRFSGLQFPNYSSELNVNALELDDSALYLCASEGVAGNTDTQYFGPGTRLTVL.

CDR3 protein: CASSRLDNLGEQYF. Incomplete CDR3 DNA: TGCGCCAGCAGCCGATTAGACAATCTCGGCGAG. The genes are TRBV5-1 and TRBJ2-7; unclear D gene. The read finishes 3 residues shy of the CDR3 end, and the germline J gene is used to complete it. CDR1 and CDR2 (germline): SGHRS, YFSETQ. The V end lost 4 bases, the J end lost 6 bases, and 17 bases lay between the germline ends. The CDR3 loop spans 14 amino acids.

A note on this clone: A read error may account for a junction end that differs from germline. The CDR3 DNA, read in part, is TGTGCTAGCAGCTTAGGACTAGCGGGGACATCCGCAGGGACC. Its translation: CASSLGLAGTSAGT. The CDR3 in its entirety is CASSLGLAGTSAGTQYF. The chain links TRBV7-7 to TRBJ2-5, with 12 bases matching TRBD2. Read sequence stops 3 residues before the CDR3 end, and the germline J gene provides the missing end. CDR3 length: 17 residues. Germline loops: CDR1 SSHAT, CDR2 FNYEAQ (reference sequence).

Concerning this clone itself: The CDR3 is cut off 3 residues early in the read; its end comes from the germline J gene. The chain uses TRBV10-3 and TRBJ2-2; D not resolved. Germline V CDR1 and CDR2: ENHRY, SYGVKD. This CDR3 region has 16 residues. Partial CDR3 DNA: TGTGCCATCAGTGAGTCCGGTATCTCCTATAATTCACCG. Translation: CAISESGISYNSP. The whole CDR3 protein is CAISESGISYNSPLFF.

On this clone: The read ends 3 residues shy of where the CDR3 ends; the end is completed using the germline J gene. V and J are TRBV7-6 and TRBJ2-3; 14 bases fit TRBD2. The germline CDR1 and CDR2 sequences are SGHVS and FNYEAQ. V trimming: 4 bases; J trimming: 3 bases; junction bases outside the gene matches: 6. The CDR3 sequence is 17 residues long. The covered CDR3 bases are TGTGCCAGCAGCTCGACTAGCGGGGGGGCCTGGACAGATACG. Its translation: CASSSTSGGAWTDT. The entire CDR3 protein reads CASSSTSGGAWTDTQYF. The whole variable domain, filled in from reference TRBV7-6 and TRBJ2-3, reads GAGVSQSPRYKVTKRGQDVALRCDPISGHVSLYWYRQALGQGPEFLTYFNYEAQQDKSGLPNDRFSAERPEGSISTLTIQRTEQRDSAMYRCASSSTSGGAWTDTQYFGPGTRLTVL.

As to this clone: The CDR3 extends 3 residues past the end of the read, so its final part is completed from the germline J gene. V usage is TRBV7-9 and J usage is TRBJ2-1; 7 bases map to TRBD1. Germline trimming cut 5 bases from V and 5 bases from J; bases unmatched to any gene: 6. CDR1 and CDR2 (germline): SEHNR, FQNEAQ (reference sequence). This CDR3 spans 14 amino acids. CDR3 sequence: CASSPGQTNNEQFF. The covered CDR3 bases are TGTGCCAGCAGCCCGGGACAGACAAACAATGAG.

About this clone: The read halts 3 residues ahead of the CDR3 end, with the missing end drawn from the germline J gene. Distinct nucleotide sequences in the sample also encode this CDR3. The V gene is TRBV11-2, the J gene TRBJ2-7, with TRBD1 matching over 10 bases. Trimming at V came to 5 bases and at J to 2 bases, leaving 3 bases not matched to a gene. Germline loops: CDR1 SGHAT, CDR2 FQNNGV. The CDR3 totals 14 residues. This CDR3 reads CASSQGQGTYEQYF. The covered CDR3 bases are TGTGCCAGCAGCCAGGGACAGGGGACCTACGAG.

Notes on this clone: The CDR3 end falls 3 residues outside the read, so it is completed with the germline J gene. The chain couples TRBV20-1 to TRBJ2-7, with 9 bases that match TRBD1. This CDR3 contains 15 residues. Germline V gives CDR1 DFQATT, CDR2 SNEGSKA (reference sequence). The V segment lost 5 bases and the J segment 2 bases; nucleotides outside the gene matches: 10. The CDR3 reads CSAEPGQGFTYEQYF. The part of the CDR3 DNA that was read is TGCAGTGCTGAACCGGGACAGGGTTTTACCTACGAG.

In the case of this clone: The read halts 3 residues ahead of the CDR3 end, with the missing end drawn from the germline J gene. This chain joins TRBV5-1 and TRBJ2-7, with 10 positions matching TRBD2. The V segment lost 6 bases and the J segment 6 bases; nucleotides outside the gene matches: 9. The CDR3 covers 14 residues. Germline CDR1 SGHRS, CDR2 YFSETQ. The CDR3 sequence: CASMSGGESPEQYF. Partial CDR3 DNA: TGCGCCAGCATGAGCGGGGGGGAGTCCCCCGAG. The complete variable domain, with remaining parts taken from reference TRBV5-1 and TRBJ2-7, reads KAGVTQTPRYLIKTRGQQVTLSCSPISGHRSVSWYQQTPGQGLQFLFEYFSETQRNKGNFPGRFSGRQFSNSRSEMNVSTLELGDSALYLCASMSGGESPEQYFGPGTRLTVT.

A word on this clone: The CDR3 is cut off 3 residues early in the read; its end comes from the germline J gene. The chain joins TRBV30 to TRBJ1-1; the match to TRBD1 covers 7 bases. CDR3 length equals 15 residues. Germline CDR1 is GTSNPN and CDR2 is SVGIG (reference sequence). V lost 3 bases and J lost 4; bases outside the gene matches: 11. The CDR3: CAWSSKRGLSTEAFF. The sequenced part of the CDR3 DNA is TGTGCCTGGAGCTCCAAGAGGGGGCTGAGCACTGAA.

As regards this clone: The read ends 3 residues shy of where the CDR3 ends; the end is completed using the germline J gene. V usage is TRBV12-3 or TRBV12-4 and J usage is TRBJ2-2; D might be TRBD1 (6 bases). The V end was cut by 7 bases, the J end by 3 bases, with 12 bases between. The CDR3 is made up of 14 amino acids. The covered CDR3 bases are TGTGCCAGCATCCTACAGGGATACACCGGGGAG. Residues: CASILQGYTGE. The whole CDR3 sequence is CASILQGYTGELFF.

In regard to this clone: Read sequence stops 3 residues before the CDR3 end, and the germline J gene provides the missing end. The chain is built from TRBV5-1 and TRBJ1-1; 8 nucleotides match TRBD1. This CDR3 has 15 amino acids. V gave up 5 bases and J gave up 1 base; unmatched junction bases: 7. From germline, CDR1 is SGHRS and CDR2 YFSETQ. The CDR3 region is CASRRETGANTEAFF. The CDR3 bases that were read are TGCGCCAGCAGGAGGGAGACAGGGGCGAACACTGAA. The whole variable domain, remainder taken from reference TRBV5-1 and TRBJ1-1, is KAGVTQTPRYLIKTRGQQVTLSCSPISGHRSVSWYQQTPGQGLQFLFEYFSETQRNKGNFPGRFSGRQFSNSRSEMNVSTLELGDSALYLCASRRETGANTEAFFGQGTRLTVV.

CDR3 bases read: TGTGCCAGCAGTGCCGCACAGGGGAGTGCTTCACCC. It codes for CASSAAQGSASP. From start to end, the CDR3 is CASSAAQGSASPLHF. This chain joins TRBV6-4 and TRBJ1-6; 7 bases are a match to TRBD1. The sequence runs out 3 residues before the end of the CDR3; the remainder is reconstructed from the germline J gene. The germline V gene has CDR1 MRHNA and CDR2 SNTAGT. Trimming cost V 4 bases and J 9 bases; bases outside gene matches: 9. This CDR3 contains 15 residues.

To note about this clone: The observed sequence ends 3 residues before the CDR3 terminus, with the missing tail filled in from the germline J gene. The V call is TRBV20-1, the J call TRBJ1-5, with TRBD1 matching 9 bases. Germline V gene lookup returns CDR1 DFQATT and CDR2 SNEGSKA (reference sequence). V trimming: 0 bases; J trimming: 7 bases; junction bases outside the gene matches: 7. The CDR3 runs 15 residues. The CDR3 protein is CSARDGQGYGQPQHF. The DNA read from the CDR3 is TGCAGTGCTAGAGATGGACAGGGGTATGGCCAGCCC.

On this clone: The DNA ends 3 residues before the CDR3 does, and the rest of the CDR3 is filled in from the germline J gene. The rearrangement uses TRBV18 and TRBJ2-2; 9 bases map to TRBD1. The CDR3 covers 15 residues. V shed 6 bases and J 4 bases; nucleotides not matched to a gene: 6. CDR1 KGHSH and CDR2 LQKENI come from the germline V gene. CDR3 residues: CASSPGTGTTGELFF. Incomplete CDR3 DNA: TGTGCCAGCTCCCCAGGGACAGGGACCACCGGGGAG.

A word on this clone: Read data end 3 residues before the CDR3 end; the end is taken from the germline J gene. The chain links TRBV7-3 to TRBJ1-5, with D maybe TRBD1 (5 bases). Trimming pared 0 bases from V and 5 bases from J, leaving 5 bases between. Germline-derived CDR1 and CDR2 are SGHTA and FQGTGA. CDR3 length: 13 amino acids. The CDR3 is CASSLTGDQPQHF. The part of the CDR3 DNA that was read is TGTGCCAGCAGCTTAACAGGGGATCAGCCC.

Turning to this clone: Sequencing ends 3 residues short of the CDR3 end; the germline J gene provides the rest. The J gene is TRBJ2-3, the V gene TRBV11-2, with a possible D match to TRBD2 (5 bases). The germline V gene has CDR1 SGHAT and CDR2 FQNNGV. The V end was cut by 5 bases, the J end by 5 bases, with 17 bases between. The CDR3 runs to 15 residues. CDR3 bases read: TGTGCCAGCAGCCCTTTACGGGGAAATCAAGATACG. Translation: CASSPLRGNQDT. The CDR3 reads in full as CASSPLRGNQDTQYF.

A note on this clone: The read falls 3 residues short of the CDR3 end, and the missing part is taken from the germline J gene. The rearrangement uses TRBV7-7 and TRBJ2-3, with 7 bases matching TRBD1. V lost 5 bases and J lost 2; bases outside the gene matches: 10. This CDR3 has 16 amino acids. Looked up from germline, CDR1 is SSHAT and CDR2 is FNYEAQ (reference sequence). The sequenced part of the CDR3 DNA is TGTGCCAGCAGCCGTATCCGGGACAGTATCACAGATACG. It yields the protein CASSRIRDSITDT. The entire CDR3 is CASSRIRDSITDTQYF.

To note about this clone: From the germline J gene comes the end of the CDR3, since the read stops 3 residues before it. The chain has TRBV2 and TRBJ1-1; 7 bases agree with TRBD1. The germline V gene encodes CDR1 SNHLY and CDR2 FYNNEI. This CDR3 is built from 15 residues. Trimming at V came to 6 bases and at J to 0 bases, leaving 7 bases not matched to a gene. CDR3 DNA, as far as it was read: TGTGCCAGCAGGGGCCCGGGACAGCTGAACACTGAA. This translates into CASRGPGQLNTE. The CDR3 reads in full as CASRGPGQLNTEAFF. Drawing the rest from reference TRBV2 and TRBJ1-1, the complete variable domain is EPEVTQTPSHQVTQMGQEVILRCVPISNHLYFYWYRQILGQKVEFLVSFYNNEISEKSEIFDDQFSVERPDGSNFTLKIRSTKLEDSAMYFCASRGPGQLNTEAFFGQGTRLTVV.

CDR3 bases read: TGCAGTGCTAGGGGGACTAGCGGGATCCAAGAGACC. The encoded protein is CSARGTSGIQET. The complete CDR3 sequence is CSARGTSGIQETQYF. The chain carries TRBV20-1 and TRBJ2-5; 13 bases fit TRBD2. Read coverage stops 3 residues before the CDR3 terminus; the germline J gene supplies the remainder. CDR1 and CDR2 from the germline V gene are DFQATT and SNEGSKA (reference sequence). This CDR3 region has 15 residues. The V segment lost 3 bases and the J segment 1 base; nucleotides outside the gene matches: 2.

Notes on this clone: The read ends 3 residues shy of where the CDR3 ends; the end is completed using the germline J gene. The gene calls are TRBV20-1 and TRBJ2-3; the match to TRBD2 covers 14 bases. Germline CDR1 DFQATT, CDR2 SNEGSKA (reference sequence). The CDR3 length is 16 residues. Trimming removed 3 bases from V and 4 bases from J; junction bases left unmatched: 6. The CDR3 bases that were read are TGCAGTGCTAGCGAGGGACTAGCGGGAGCCCCAGATACG. The encoded protein is CSASEGLAGAPDT. The CDR3 as a whole reads CSASEGLAGAPDTQYF.